The rows below give T cell receptor beta chains drawn from one sample of a study of graft-versus-host responses after intestinal transplantation. TCRdb keeps only in-frame clones here, not all; method: immunoSEQ multiplex PCR. The sample lists more than 55,000 clones; about 90% were seen once. Sequencing was performed on PBMCs, taken 26 days after transplant. Receptor source: a human patient who received an intestinal transplant, so some T cells may come from the graft donor. CDR3s include the opening cysteine and the closing phenylalanine or tryptophan. The D gene is left open where the match is weak. The listing skips clone size in some rows; elsewhere it reads once, few, many or a size class.

CDR3,DNA,D,J,V,size,length
CASSQLAGGGELFF,TGTGCCAGCAGCCAACTAGCGGGGGGCGGGGAGCTGTTTTTT,TRBD2,TRBJ2-2,TRBV7-8,NA,14
CASSLKRGYEQYF,TGTGCCAGCTCGTTGAAACGGGGCTACGAGCAGTACTTC,NA,TRBJ2-7,TRBV5-5,NA,13
CASSLRGAPYGYTF,TGTGCCAGCAGTTTACGGGGGGCCCCCTATGGCTACACCTTC,NA,TRBJ1-2,TRBV28,NA,14
CASSLLYNEQFF,TGTGCCAGCAGCTTACTCTACAATGAGCAGTTCTTC,NA,TRBJ2-1,TRBV5-6,once,12
CSAADGLAGGDEQFF,TGCAGCGCCGCCGACGGACTAGCGGGGGGAGATGAGCAGTTCTTC,TRBD2,TRBJ2-1,TRBV29-1,NA,15
CASRPRTSGLPETQYF,TGTGCCAGCAGACCCAGGACTAGCGGCCTTCCGGAGACCCAGTACTTC,TRBD2,TRBJ2-5,TRBV2,NA,16
CASSLFEALRETEAFF,TGTGCCAGCAGTTTATTTGAGGCGCTGAGGGAAACTGAAGCTTTCTTT,NA,TRBJ1-1,TRBV6-5,NA,16
CASSHGGSSYEQYF,TGTGCCAGCTCTCATGGGGGGAGCTCCTACGAGCAGTACTTC,NA,TRBJ2-7,TRBV27,NA,14
CASSRDRGVEAFF,TGTGCCAGCAGCCGGGACAGGGGAGTTGAAGCTTTCTTT,TRBD1,TRBJ1-1,TRBV11-2,NA,13
CASSFPSQGSFQETQYF,TGTGCCAGCAGCTTCCCCTCGCAGGGCTCCTTTCAAGAGACCCAGTACTTC,NA,TRBJ2-5,TRBV13,NA,17
CASSKTQGQGTEAFF,TGTGCCAGTAGTAAAACACAGGGGCAAGGCACTGAAGCTTTCTTT,TRBD1,TRBJ1-1,TRBV19,once,15
CASSLAPTSFEQYF,TGTGCCAGCAGCTTAGCTCCGACTAGTTTCGAGCAGTACTTC,NA,TRBJ2-7,TRBV7-8,NA,14
CASTTSIQGASNQPQHF,TGTGCCAGTACCACATCCATCCAGGGGGCGAGCAATCAGCCCCAGCATTTT,TRBD1,TRBJ1-5,TRBV19,once,17
CASSDVTSSYNEQFF,TGTGCCAGCAGTGATGTCACTAGCTCCTACAATGAGCAGTTCTTC,NA,TRBJ2-1,TRBV2,NA,15
CASSPSPRTSGNYEQYF,TGCGCCAGCAGCCCCTCTCCTCGGACTAGCGGGAACTACGAGCAGTACTTC,TRBD2,TRBJ2-7,TRBV5-1,once,17
CASSSQKRGRFYNEQFF,TGTGCCAGCAGCTCCCAGAAGCGGGGGAGATTCTACAATGAGCAGTTCTTC,TRBD2,TRBJ2-1,TRBV7-9,NA,17
CASSSDTLYTEAFF,TGTGCCAGCAGCTCGGACACCCTGTACACTGAAGCTTTCTTT,NA,TRBJ1-1,TRBV11-2,NA,14
CASSPLDSPKLYNEQFF,TGTGCCAGCAGCCCTTTAGACTCGCCGAAACTCTACAATGAGCAGTTCTTC,NA,TRBJ2-1,TRBV4-2,NA,17
CASSSAGTGSYEQYF,TGTGCCAGCAGCTCCGCCGGGACAGGCTCTTACGAGCAGTACTTC,TRBD1,TRBJ2-7,TRBV7-9,NA,15
CASSLGLSRQGTDTQYF,TGTGCCAGCAGCTTAGGCCTTTCGCGCCAGGGTACAGATACGCAGTATTTT,NA,TRBJ2-3,TRBV13,NA,17
CASSQGQLFSGNTIYF,TGTGCCAGCAGCCAAGGACAGCTATTCTCTGGAAACACCATATATTTT,NA,TRBJ1-3,TRBV4-2,NA,16
CASSVVEGTEAFF,TGTGCCAGCAGCGTAGTGGAGGGAACTGAAGCTTTCTTT,NA,TRBJ1-1,TRBV9,NA,13
CASSLEETNEQFF,TGTGCCAGCAGTTTAGAGGAGACCAATGAGCAGTTCTTC,NA,TRBJ2-1,TRBV28,NA,13
CASSQDRWAFF,TGTGCCAGCAGCCAGGACAGGTGGGCTTTCTTT,TRBD1,TRBJ1-1,TRBV5-8,NA,11
CSVGLRRGQFLGVDTQYF,TGCAGCGTGGGGCTTCGGAGGGGGCAGTTCCTTGGGGTGGATACGCAGTATTTT,NA,TRBJ2-3,TRBV29-1,NA,18
CASSHLRGYEARGNQPQHF,TGTGCCAGCAGCCACCTACGGGGGTATGAAGCTAGAGGGAATCAGCCCCAGCATTTT,NA,TRBJ1-5,TRBV11-2,NA,19
CASSLDDGIAEKLFF,TGCGCCAGCAGCTTGGACGACGGGATTGCGGAAAAACTGTTTTTT,NA,TRBJ1-4,TRBV5-1,NA,15
CATSGTESSYNSPLHF,TGTGCCACCTCCGGGACAGAGAGCTCCTATAATTCACCCCTCCACTTT,TRBD1,TRBJ1-6,TRBV15,NA,16
CASSAGNNSPLHF,TGTGCCAGCAGTGCAGGGAATAATTCACCCCTCCACTTT,NA,TRBJ1-6,TRBV27,NA,13
CASSLNPGGRSDEQFF,TGTGCCAGCAGTTTGAACCCGGGGGGGCGCTCTGATGAGCAGTTCTTC,TRBD2,TRBJ2-1,TRBV28,NA,16
CASRPGRENTEAFF,TGTGCCAGCAGACCCGGGAGGGAGAACACTGAAGCTTTCTTT,NA,TRBJ1-1,TRBV6-5,NA,14
CASSSTSGWADTQYF,TGTGCCAGCAGCTCTACTAGCGGGTGGGCAGATACGCAGTATTTT,TRBD2,TRBJ2-3,TRBV7-9,NA,15
CASSFLSSPLHF,TGTGCCAGCAGCTTCCTTAGTTCACCCCTCCACTTT,NA,TRBJ1-6,TRBV5-6,NA,12
CASRPWDSYNEQFF,TGTGCCAGCAGGCCTTGGGACAGCTACAATGAGCAGTTCTTC,TRBD1,TRBJ2-1,TRBV13,NA,14
CASSPGWSSSGNTIYF,TGCGCCAGCAGCCCAGGGTGGTCAAGCTCTGGAAACACCATATATTTT,NA,TRBJ1-3,TRBV4-3,NA,16